These 4 T cell receptor beta chains originate from one sample sequenced in a study of cytomegalovirus exposure and HLA in healthy donors. Only in-frame clones appear in the TCRdb table, and some are missing; sequencing was by immunoSEQ multiplex PCR. The profile shows more than 75,000 clones, 93% of them singletons. The sequenced sample was PBMCs. Every receptor here comes from a man younger than 30 in good health and CMV-seronegative.

This sequence joins TRBV7-9 and TRBJ2-2; 11 nucleotides agree with TRBD2. The CDR3 is made up of 15 amino acids. Germline V gene lookup returns CDR1 SEHNR and CDR2 FQNEAQ (reference sequence). V trimming: 5 bases; J trimming: 8 bases; junction bases outside the gene matches: 7. CDR3 protein: CASSPGLAAIGELFF. The CDR3 DNA is TGTGCCAGCAGCCCGGGACTAGCGGCGATTGGGGAGCTGTTTTTT.

The rearrangement links TRBV14 to TRBJ1-2; D ambiguous. V lost 1 base and J 2 bases, leaving 5 bases between the germline ends. This CDR3 has 13 residues. Germline assignment: CDR1 SGHDN and CDR2 FVKESK. CDR3 protein: CASSQARNYGYTF. CDR3 DNA sequence: TGTGCCAGCAGCCAAGCCAGAAACTATGGCTACACCTTC.

This chain uses TRBV13 with TRBJ1-2, with TRBD1 identical over 10 bases. The length of the CDR3 is 14 residues. CDR1 PRHDT and CDR2 FYEKMQ come from the germline V gene (reference sequence). V shed 4 bases, J shed 5 bases, and the junction held 4 bases outside the gene matches. The CDR3 here is CASSWDRGGYGYTF. The CDR3 region has the DNA TGTGCCAGCAGCTGGGACAGGGGTGGTTATGGCTACACCTTC. The whole variable domain, remainder taken from reference TRBV13 and TRBJ1-2, is AAGVIQSPRHLIKEKRETATLKCYPIPRHDTVYWYQQGPGQDPQFLISFYEKMQSDKGSIPDRFSAQQFSDYHSELNMSSLELGDSALYFCASSWDRGGYGYTFGSGTRLTVV.

The chain combines TRBV27 with TRBJ1-1; a possible D gene is TRBD1 (5 bases). The CDR3 runs 13 residues. V lost 6 bases to trimming and J lost 6 bases, with 14 bases between them. Germline V lookup: CDR1 MNHEY, CDR2 SMNVEV (reference sequence). CDR3 sequence (DNA): TGTGCCAGCAGCTGGAGGGGAGTGGCTGAAGCTTTCTTT. This translates into CASSWRGVAEAFF.